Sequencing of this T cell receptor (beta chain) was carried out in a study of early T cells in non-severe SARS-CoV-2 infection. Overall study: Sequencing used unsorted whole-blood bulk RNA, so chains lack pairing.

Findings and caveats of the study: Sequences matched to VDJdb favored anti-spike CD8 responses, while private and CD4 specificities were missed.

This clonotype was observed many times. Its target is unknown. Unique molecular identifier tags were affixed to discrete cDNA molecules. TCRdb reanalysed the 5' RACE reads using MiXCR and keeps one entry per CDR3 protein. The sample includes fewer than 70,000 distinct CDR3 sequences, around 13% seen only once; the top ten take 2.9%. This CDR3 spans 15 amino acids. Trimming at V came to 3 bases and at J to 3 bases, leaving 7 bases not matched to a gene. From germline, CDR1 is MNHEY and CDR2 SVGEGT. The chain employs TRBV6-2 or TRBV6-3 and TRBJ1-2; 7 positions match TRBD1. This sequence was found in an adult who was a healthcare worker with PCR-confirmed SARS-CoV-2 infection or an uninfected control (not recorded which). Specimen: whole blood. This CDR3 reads CASSYPTGSDYGYTF. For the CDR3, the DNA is TGTGCCAGCAGTTATCCGACAGGGAGTGACTATGGCTACACCTTC.